One sample yielded the 13 T cell receptor beta chains listed below, sequenced in a study of cytomegalovirus exposure and HLA in healthy donors. The protocol was immunoSEQ multiplex PCR, while the TCRdb copy is restricted to in-frame clones and leaves out a portion. The table includes about 180,000 clones, roughly 85% detected once. Sample: PBMCs. The origin of the receptors is a young man in good health and CMV-seropositive.

The rearrangement joins TRBV30 to TRBJ1-5, with D possibly matching TRBD1 (6 bases). V was clipped by 2 bases and J by 6 bases, with 11 bases between them. The germline V gene encodes CDR1 GTSNPN and CDR2 SVGIG (reference sequence). CDR3 size: 13 residues. The CDR3 nucleotides are TGTGCCTGGAGTATGGGGGCCGGTCAGCCCCAGCATTTT. Protein sequence: CAWSMGAGQPQHF.

This chain links TRBV7-9 with TRBJ2-3; D remains ambiguous. The germline gives CDR1 SEHNR, CDR2 FQNEAQ (reference sequence). The CDR3 spans 15 residues. V was trimmed by 1 base and J by 4 bases, leaving 12 bases between them. The CDR3 loop reads CASSLDAATADTQYF. The DNA of the CDR3 is TGTGCCAGCAGCTTAGATGCGGCGACGGCAGATACGCAGTATTTT.

This rearrangement joins TRBV11-3 to TRBJ2-1; D is possibly TRBD2 (6 bases). This CDR3 region has 16 residues. CDR1 is SGHNT and CDR2 is YENEEA in the germline V gene. Trimming pared 5 bases from V and 0 bases from J, leaving 14 bases between. CDR3 region: CASSPPGSGSYNEQFF. CDR3 coding DNA: TGTGCCAGCAGCCCCCCGGGTAGCGGCTCCTACAATGAGCAGTTCTTC.

The rearrangement joins TRBV10-2 to TRBJ2-1; D is perhaps TRBD2 (5 bases). V lost 8 bases to trimming and J lost 3 bases, with 5 bases between them. CDR1 and CDR2 from the germline V gene are WSHSY and SAAADI. CDR3 size: 11 residues. The CDR3 DNA is TGCGCCAGCCGGGGCTACAATGAGCAGTTCTTC. Translation: CASRGYNEQFF.

The chain is built from TRBV6-5 and TRBJ2-7, with 8 bases identical to TRBD2. Germline V lookup: CDR1 MNHEY, CDR2 SVGAGI. V dropped 4 bases and J dropped 6; count of bases not matched to a gene: 14. The CDR3 runs to 16 residues. CDR3 bases: TGTGCCAGCAGTTCGGGACTAGGGGGGGCAGGTCGCGAGCAGTACTTC. Amino acids: CASSSGLGGAGREQYF.

This clone was detected only a few times. This chain links TRBV6-1 with TRBJ1-5; D not certain. Germline CDR1 is MNHNS and CDR2 is SASEGT. This CDR3 spans 13 amino acids. The germline V and J ends were trimmed by 4 bases and 3 bases, with 7 bases remaining between them. The CDR3 nucleotides are TGTGCCAGCAGTGGAGTATTCAATCAGCCCCAGCATTTT. Its protein is CASSGVFNQPQHF.

This clone was seen only once. The chain recombines TRBV5-4 with TRBJ2-2; no clear D. The CDR3 is made up of 12 amino acids. Germline-derived CDR1 and CDR2 are SGHNT and YYREEE (reference sequence). Trimming removed 4 bases at V and 4 bases at J, with 5 bases between. The CDR3, as DNA: TGTGCCAGCAGCCCCTTCACCGGGGAGCTGTTTTTT. This sequence encodes CASSPFTGELFF.

This clone was seen a few times. The chain uses TRBV18 and TRBJ1-2; no definite D call. V was shortened by 2 bases and J by 3 bases, with 10 bases between the two germline ends. This CDR3 has 14 amino acids. Germline CDR1 and CDR2: KGHSH and LQKENI. The CDR3 DNA is TGTGCCAGCTCACCAAGAGCAGACTACTATGGCTACACCTTC. It specifies CASSPRADYYGYTF.

The chain is built from TRBV4-1 and TRBJ2-7; 7 bases are a match to TRBD2. The germline gives CDR1 MGHRA, CDR2 YSYEKL. The CDR3 contains 15 residues. V shed 2 bases, J shed 8 bases, and the junction held 12 bases outside the gene matches. Here the CDR3 reads CASSQPWGGVAKQYF. The CDR3 DNA is TGCGCCAGCAGCCAACCGTGGGGAGGGGTCGCGAAGCAGTACTTC.

In DNA form, the CDR3 reads TGTGCCAGCAGCACTCCTAGCGGGGCTAACAATGAGCAGTTCTTC. It codes for CASSTPSGANNEQFF. The J gene is TRBJ2-1, the V gene TRBV7-2, with 9 bases lining up with TRBD2. Trimming at V came to 5 bases and at J to 5 bases, leaving 7 bases not matched to a gene. Germline V lookup: CDR1 SGHTA, CDR2 FQGNSA. The CDR3 length is 15 residues. Full variable domain (missing parts from reference TRBV7-2 and TRBJ2-1): GAGVSQSPSNKVTEKGKDVELRCDPISGHTALYWYRQSLGQGLEFLIYFQGNSAPDKSGLPSDRFSAERTGGSVSTLTIQRTQQEDSAVYLCASSTPSGANNEQFFGPGTRLTVL.

This chain uses TRBV6-1 with TRBJ2-1; 7 nucleotides align to TRBD2. Germline values: CDR1 MNHNS, CDR2 SASEGT. The length of the CDR3 is 12 residues. After removal of 3 bases from V and 15 bases from J, the junction contained 8 bases not matched to a gene. The CDR3 sequence is CASSEVGRGWFF. CDR3 in DNA: TGTGCCAGCAGTGAGGTAGGGAGGGGATGGTTCTTC.

A few counts support this clone. The V call is TRBV6-1, the J call TRBJ1-6; possible D gene TRBD1, 5 bases. This CDR3 has 15 residues. CDR1 and CDR2 from the germline V gene are MNHNS and SASEGT. V shed 1 base and J shed 5 bases, with 9 bases lying between them. This CDR3 reads CASSEEGANNSPLHF. The CDR3 bases are TGTGCCAGCAGTGAAGAAGGGGCCAATAATTCACCCCTCCACTTT.

The chain uses TRBV5-6 and TRBJ1-2; 10 bases agree with TRBD1. CDR3 length equals 15 residues. V lost 3 bases, J lost 3 bases, and 5 bases stayed unmatched. Germline V gene lookup returns CDR1 SGHDT and CDR2 YYEEEE. CDR3 in amino acids: CASSSVGQGDYGYTF. The DNA of the CDR3 is TGTGCCAGCAGCTCGGTCGGACAGGGGGACTATGGCTACACCTTC.